This T cell receptor (beta chain) derives from a study of memory CD8 T cells in hepatitis C reinfection. Background on the study: Chronic HCV followed reinfection in two donors who cleared primary infection. Peak reinfection samples were taken 3 to 8 weeks after detection. Study-wide results and limits: Only four or five donors prevented definitive conclusions about public clonotypes.

Time point defined: peak reinfection, 3 to 8 weeks after reinfection detection. No in vitro expansion preceded TCR sequencing of the sorted cells. The Montreal HEPCO cohort supplied donors who inject drugs. Turning to this clone: Its specificity is unknown.

Some clones are missing from TCRdb's copy, which holds only in-frame ones; the method was immunoSEQ multiplex PCR. Among over 35,000 clones, approximately 87% were seen once, and the ten largest hold 0.95% to 1.5%. Per the germline V gene, CDR1 is SGHTS and CDR2 is YDEGEE. Between the trimmed V and J ends, which lost 2 bases and 4 bases, there was a span of 13 bases. The CDR3 length is 15 residues. This sequence joins TRBV5-8 and TRBJ2-1; perhaps TRBD1 as D (6 bases). The source is a man younger than 35 with hepatitis C virus infection. Sample: naive CD8+ T cells sorted from blood. The chain's CDR3 is CASSFQGPSYNEQFF. CDR3 nucleotides: TGTGCCAGCAGCTTCCAGGGGCCCTCATACAATGAGCAGTTCTTC.